These 28 T cell receptor beta chains originate from one sample sequenced in a study of cytotoxic CD8 clonotypes in ibrutinib-treated CLL (dated by TCRdb to the early 2020s). Library method: the immunoSEQ multiplex PCR assay. TCRdb's version of the immuneACCESS table is confined to in-frame rearrangements and falls short of the full clone set. An unresolved V gene accounts for under half of the shortfall where checked; the remainder is of unknown origin. Counted in this sample were approximately 320,000 clones; roughly 70% of them appeared once. The ten largest make up approximately 6% of the sample. Sequenced here: PBMCs, sampled after 36 months of ibrutinib treatment. These receptors were taken from a human donor with chronic lymphocytic leukemia.

This clone appeared a few times. This chain connects TRBV7-8 to TRBJ1-3; D possibly corresponds to TRBD1 (6 bases). The CDR3 loop spans 15 amino acids. The ends were cut back, 5 bases at V and 1 base at J, with 12 bases in the middle. The germline V gene encodes CDR1 SGHVS and CDR2 FQNEAQ. The CDR3 DNA is TGTGCCAGCAGCCACGAACAGGGATCTGGAAACACCATATATTTT. As protein: CASSHEQGSGNTIYF.

V gene TRBV6-6 combines with J gene TRBJ1-4; D unresolved. Trimming took 8 bases from V and 4 from J, leaving 11 bases between them. This CDR3 has 13 residues. Germline V gene sequence: CDR1 MNHNY, CDR2 SVGAGI (reference sequence). The CDR3 sequence is CASRLRDNEKLFF. For the CDR3, the DNA is TGTGCCAGCCGGCTGAGGGATAATGAAAAACTGTTTTTT.

This clone appeared a single time. The chain is built from TRBV23-1 and TRBJ2-7; 9 bases map to TRBD1. TRBV23-1 is designated an ORF whose function remains uncertain. The CDR3 is 18 amino acids. V lost 1 base and J lost 2; bases outside the gene matches: 12. The DNA of the CDR3 is TGCGCCAGCAGTCAATGGCGCAGGGGACAGGGTACGCCCTACGAGCAGTACTTC. Amino acids: CASSQWRRGQGTPYEQYF.

The chain couples TRBV5-1 to TRBJ2-3, with 7 nucleotides matching TRBD1. CDR1 is SGHRS, CDR2 YFSETQ, per germline. CDR3 length equals 16 residues. V lost 4 bases to trimming and J lost 5 bases; unmatched junction nucleotides: 13. The CDR3 here is CASSAKSPGQQDTQYF. The CDR3 nucleotides are TGCGCCAGCAGCGCCAAGTCCCCGGGACAGCAAGATACGCAGTATTTT.

The rearrangement uses TRBV2 and TRBJ2-7, with TRBD2 matching over 7 bases. The germline V gene encodes CDR1 SNHLY and CDR2 FYNNEI. The J segment lost 3 bases and the V segment lost 4 bases, leaving 3 bases of the junction unmatched. The CDR3 loop spans 13 amino acids. The CDR3 loop reads CASSVGGIYEQYF. CDR3 sequence (DNA): TGTGCCAGCAGTGTGGGGGGGATCTACGAGCAGTACTTC.

The genes are TRBV4-1 and TRBJ2-7; perhaps TRBD2 as D (6 bases). Germline V gene lookup returns CDR1 MGHRA and CDR2 YSYEKL. CDR3 length: 17 amino acids. The germline V and J ends were trimmed by 0 bases and 3 bases, with 18 bases remaining between them. This chain's CDR3 is CASSQEYERQTSYEQYF. CDR3 coding DNA: TGCGCCAGCAGCCAAGAGTATGAGAGACAGACTAGCTACGAGCAGTACTTC.

This clone showed up just a few times. One end of the junction fails to match germline, which may point to a read error. The chain couples TRBV20-1 to TRBJ2-1; D remains unclear. The germline V gene encodes CDR1 DFQATT and CDR2 SNEGSKA (reference sequence). CDR3 length: 10 amino acids. The CDR3 region has the DNA TGCAGCGCTACACCGAGTGAGCAGTTCTTC. Translating gives CSATPSEQFF.

The V call is TRBV2, the J call TRBJ2-5; D possibly corresponds to TRBD2 (5 bases). The germline CDR1 and CDR2 sequences are SNHLY and FYNNEI. The CDR3 spans 14 residues. V was shortened by 5 bases and J by 2 bases, with 12 bases between the two germline ends. CDR3 sequence reads: CASSHGLVQETQYF. CDR3 coding DNA: TGTGCCAGCAGTCACGGACTCGTACAAGAGACCCAGTACTTC. The whole variable domain, remainder taken from reference TRBV2 and TRBJ2-5, is EPEVTQTPSHQVTQMGQEVILRCVPISNHLYFYWYRQILGQKVEFLVSFYNNEISEKSEIFDDQFSVERPDGSNFTLKIRSTKLEDSAMYFCASSHGLVQETQYFGPGTRLLVL.

A few counts support this clone. CDR3 DNA: TGTGCCAGCAGCGTAGCTGGGGTGGCCGGAGGCTACACCTTC. This gives the protein CASSVAGVAGGYTF. The chain uses TRBV9 and TRBJ1-2, with no clear D. The CDR3 totals 14 residues. The V gene lost 0 bases and the J gene lost 8 bases, with 14 bases spanning the gap. In germline, CDR1 is SGDLS, CDR2 YYNGEE.

The chain combines TRBV28 with TRBJ2-5; tentatively, D is TRBD2 (6 bases). In germline, CDR1 is MDHEN, CDR2 SYDVKM. Trimming took 3 bases from V and 4 from J, leaving 15 bases between them. This CDR3 has 15 residues. CDR3 amino acids: CASSFRLLARETQYF. The CDR3 DNA is TGTGCCAGCAGTTTTCGATTGCTAGCGAGAGAGACCCAGTACTTC.

This clone was detected only a few times. J is TRBJ2-1 and V is TRBV4-1; D unresolved. This CDR3 spans 13 amino acids. Trimming shortened V by 4 bases and J by 2 bases, and 6 bases separated the two germline ends. Germline CDR1 MGHRA, CDR2 YSYEKL. CDR3 nucleotides: TGCGCCAGCAGCCCCCAGCCCTACAATGAGCAGTTCTTC. Translating gives CASSPQPYNEQFF.

This clone was counted a few times. V gene TRBV29-1 combines with J gene TRBJ1-5; D is uncertain. V lost 6 bases, J lost 0 bases, and 6 bases lay in between. CDR1 and CDR2 (germline): SQVTM, ANQGSEA. The CDR3 is made up of 12 amino acids. DNA of the CDR3: TGCAGCGTCTTAGATAGCAATCAGCCCCAGCATTTT. Protein: CSVLDSNQPQHF.

This clone came up a few times. This chain joins TRBV5-1 and TRBJ2-5; D is unresolved. This CDR3 spans 15 amino acids. V lost 0 bases to trimming and J lost 4 bases, with 13 bases between them. Germline loops: CDR1 SGHRS, CDR2 YFSETQ. Here the CDR3 DNA reads TGCGCCAGCAGCTTGGGGCCCAGCCGTGCAGAGACCCAGTACTTC. Amino acid sequence: CASSLGPSRAETQYF.

This chain joins TRBV11-3 and TRBJ2-5; 7 bases map to TRBD1. V was clipped by 3 bases and J by 4 bases; unmatched bases: 2. This CDR3 region has 13 residues. Germline V gene data show CDR1 as SGHNT and CDR2 as YENEEA. The CDR3 sequence: CASSFDRVETQYF. CDR3 bases: TGTGCCAGCAGCTTTGACAGGGTAGAGACCCAGTACTTC.

This clone came up a few times. This chain links TRBV19 with TRBJ2-7; possible D gene TRBD2, 6 bases. Looked up from germline, CDR1 is LNHDA and CDR2 is SQIVND (reference sequence). Trimming stripped 6 bases from V and 6 bases from J, with 18 bases between. This CDR3 comprises 14 residues. The CDR3 bases are TGTGCCAGTAGAGCCCCCCGGGGAGGAGGCGAGCAGTACTTC. Amino acid sequence: CASRAPRGGGEQYF.

This clone was detected a few times. J is TRBJ1-2 and V is TRBV7-9, with 11 bases fitting TRBD1. The CDR3 consists of 16 residues. V shed 6 bases, J shed 7 bases, and the junction held 13 bases outside the gene matches. CDR1 is SEHNR and CDR2 is FQNEAQ in the germline V gene (reference sequence). The DNA for the CDR3 is TGTGCCAGCAGGGCCCCCGGGGACAGGGGGGAAATTGGCTACACCTTC. Residues: CASRAPGDRGEIGYTF.

The V gene is TRBV28, the J gene TRBJ2-7; D not resolved. This CDR3 spans 14 amino acids. The ends were cut back, 7 bases at V and 1 base at J, with 14 bases in the middle. Germline lookup yields CDR1 MDHEN and CDR2 SYDVKM. This CDR3 is CASIPRFLSYEQYF. In nucleotides, the CDR3 is TGTGCCAGCATCCCTAGGTTCCTATCCTACGAGCAGTACTTC.

This rearrangement joins TRBV9 to TRBJ1-1; TRBD1 aligns across 7 bases. The germline CDR1 and CDR2 sequences are SGDLS and YYNGEE. Unmatched junction bases numbered 3, after V lost 4 bases and J lost 0 bases. The CDR3 is made up of 14 amino acids. The CDR3 is CASSKTGLNTEAFF. In nucleotides, the CDR3 is TGTGCCAGCAGCAAGACAGGGCTGAACACTGAAGCTTTCTTT.

This chain connects TRBV27 to TRBJ2-3; 7 bases agree with TRBD1. Germline V lookup: CDR1 MNHEY, CDR2 SMNVEV (reference sequence). The CDR3 sequence is 14 residues long. The junction had 3 bases not matched to a gene; V was cut back by 5 bases and J by 1 base. The CDR3 spells CASSLTGRTDTQYF. The DNA of the CDR3 is TGTGCCAGCAGTCTGACAGGGCGCACAGATACGCAGTATTTT.

The chain carries TRBV4-1 and TRBJ2-1; 8 bases agree with TRBD1. This CDR3 comprises 12 residues. Looked up from germline, CDR1 is MGHRA and CDR2 is YSYEKL. Trimming cost V 4 bases and J 8 bases; bases outside gene matches: 1. CDR3 sequence (DNA): TGCGCCAGCAGCCCGACAGGGGATGAGCAGTTCTTC. It translates to CASSPTGDEQFF.

J is TRBJ1-2 and V is TRBV10-3; no reliable D call. The length of the CDR3 is 14 residues. The V end lost 1 base, the J end lost 4 bases, and 10 bases lay between the germline ends. Germline V lookup: CDR1 ENHRY, CDR2 SYGVKD. CDR3: CAISELGSGYGYTF. As DNA, the CDR3 is TGTGCCATCAGTGAGTTGGGGTCGGGCTATGGCTACACCTTC.

The genes are TRBV4-1 and TRBJ2-7; tentatively, D is TRBD1 or TRBD2 (5 bases each). CDR3 length equals 14 residues. In germline, CDR1 is MGHRA, CDR2 YSYEKL. V was trimmed by 2 bases and J by 5 bases, leaving 13 bases between them. CDR3 in amino acids: CASSQQGDVDEQYF. CDR3 sequence (DNA): TGCGCCAGCAGCCAACAGGGAGATGTCGACGAGCAGTACTTC.

The chain employs TRBV29-1 and TRBJ1-1, with 9 bases fitting TRBD1. Germline V CDR1 and CDR2: SQVTM, ANQGSEA. J lost 11 bases, V lost 5 bases, and 15 bases had no gene match. The CDR3 consists of 14 residues. The CDR3 nucleotides are TGCAGCGTTCACAAGACGGGACAGGGCTTGATGGCTTTCTTT. Translating it yields CSVHKTGQGLMAFF.

CDR3: CASSSGRLYGYTF. The CDR3 bases are TGTGCCAGCAGTTCCGGACGGCTCTACGGCTACACCTTC. The chain is built from TRBV27 and TRBJ1-2, with unresolved D. With 4 bases removed from V and 8 bases from J, the gap between germline ends came to 14 bases. There are 13 residues in the CDR3. In germline, CDR1 is MNHEY, CDR2 SMNVEV (reference sequence).

This clone showed up just a few times. The gene calls are TRBV2 and TRBJ2-7, with D perhaps TRBD2 (6 bases). V was shortened by 1 base and J by 7 bases, with 11 bases between the two germline ends. Germline V lookup: CDR1 SNHLY, CDR2 FYNNEI. The CDR3 has 13 amino acids. The CDR3 here is CASSEVSGGEQYF. The CDR3 DNA reads TGTGCCAGCAGTGAAGTTTCCGGGGGTGAGCAGTACTTC.

This clone has only one observation. The rearrangement uses TRBV7-7 and TRBJ2-1, with a weak D call TRBD2 (6 bases). Germline V CDR1 and CDR2: SSHAT, FNYEAQ (reference sequence). The CDR3 is 15 residues long. The V end was cut by 2 bases, the J end by 6 bases, with 14 bases between. The CDR3 spells CASSLIPSGLNEQFF. DNA for the CDR3: TGTGCCAGCAGCTTAATCCCCAGCGGGCTCAATGAGCAGTTCTTC.

The chain combines TRBV7-9 with TRBJ2-7; D call uncertain. The ends were cut back, 5 bases at V and 2 bases at J, with 10 bases in the middle. Germline V gene lookup returns CDR1 SEHNR and CDR2 FQNEAQ (reference sequence). The CDR3 covers 13 residues. CDR3 sequence: CASSSLEAYEQYF. The CDR3 nucleotides read TGTGCCAGCAGCAGCCTCGAAGCCTACGAGCAGTACTTC.

The genes are TRBV7-9 and TRBJ1-2; possible D gene TRBD1, 5 bases. The germline CDR1 and CDR2 sequences are SEHNR and FQNEAQ (reference sequence). V lost 1 base, J lost 6 bases, and 12 bases lay in between. The CDR3 length is 14 residues. This chain's CDR3 is CASSLVHLGDGYTF. For the CDR3, the DNA is TGTGCCAGCAGCTTAGTCCACCTGGGGGATGGCTACACCTTC.